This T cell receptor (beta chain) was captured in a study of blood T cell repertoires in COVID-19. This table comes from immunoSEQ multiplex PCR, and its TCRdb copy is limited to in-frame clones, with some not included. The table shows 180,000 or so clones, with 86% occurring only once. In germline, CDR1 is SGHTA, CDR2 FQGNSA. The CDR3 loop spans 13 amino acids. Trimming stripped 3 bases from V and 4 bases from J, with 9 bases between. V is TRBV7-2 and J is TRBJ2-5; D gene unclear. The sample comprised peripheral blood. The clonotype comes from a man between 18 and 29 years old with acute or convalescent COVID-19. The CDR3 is CASSFPSGETQYF. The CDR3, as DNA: TGTGCCAGCAGCTTTCCATCAGGAGAGACCCAGTACTTC.